Sequencing of this TCR beta chain was carried out in a study of shared clonotypes between healthy human individuals (dated by TCRdb to 2019 to 2021). Concerning the study at large: Two women and a few men aged 18 to 49 years were included in the cohort. For each donor, three plates each were used for CD4 naive and CD4 memory, two plates were used for CD8 naive, and one plate was used for CD8 memory. To estimate repertoire size and how much clonotype sharing occurs between individuals, the study deeply sequenced the blood TCR repertoires of 4 to 6 healthy adults. To increase sequencing depth and limit assay-specific biases, different laboratories used diverse techniques to prepare libraries and sequence TCR repertoires. Between about 0.8 and 9 billion PBMCs per donor were obtained by leukapheresis.

CDR1 KGHSH and CDR2 LQKENI are derived from the germline V gene. Clipping removes 5 bases from V and 8 bases from J, with 12 as the unmatched junction base count. The cysteine opens and the phenylalanine closes a CDR3 of 15 amino acids. The DNA shown is the 45-base CDR3, in frame from base 1. As concerns this clone: Its antigen has not been determined. Base qualities are not recorded, but no much larger clone differs from it by a single base.

Overall results and qualifications from the work: The small number of donors limited the genetic and exposure-history diversity represented. Naive subsets generally had larger estimated clonotype richness than memory subsets did. Higher generation probabilities were observed for clonotypes shared by all four sorted-subset donors than for non-shared clonotypes. When a few donors were compared, the shared fraction of clonotypes was around 5% for naive CD4, 3.5% to 4% for naive CD8, 2% to 2.5% for memory CD4, and roughly 0.43% for memory CD8. Sampling was restricted to blood, and TCR repertoires in tissues likely differ from the TCR repertoires found in blood. Pairwise subsampling led to the expectation that sequencing depth would affect the degree of clonotype sharing among donors. Incomplete sequencing was indicated by rarefaction of sorted-subset datasets, despite the large sequencing depth.

Using the deep immunoSEQ assay, multiplex PCR amplified TCR CDR3 regions from genomic DNA. Extracted genomic DNA from each cell subset was distributed evenly across all wells of several immunoSEQ 96-well plates, and each plate was treated as a replicate. For sorted subsets, 200 to 250 ng of genomic DNA, equivalent to around 29,000 T cell genomes, went into each replicate PCR. Purified libraries were measured with a Qubit 3.0 fluorometer, size-checked on a Bioanalyzer 2100, and measured again with the KAPA Library Quantification kit. Each immunoSEQ 96-well plate was sequenced on its own single-read 150-cycle Illumina NextSeq 550 flow cell. Concerning the study's data processing: The immunoSEQ output contained only junctional sequences without quality scores, so filtering could not match that applied to full-length reads. Sequences were annotated with PyIR, a Python wrapper for IgBLAST v1.9, using IMGT germline references to assign V/J genes and CDR3. Any read was removed if the V/J assignment was weak (E-value above 1e-6), the CDR3 was missing, or the read contained stop codons, out-of-frame junctions, or ambiguous translated residues. V3J clonotypes were defined as sequences sharing the same inferred V gene, J gene, and CDR3 amino acid sequence. Percentage overlap between repertoires was computed as shared unique clonotypes divided by the size of the smaller repertoire. RTK rarefaction, the Chao1 estimator, and Recon v2.1 estimates of unobserved clonotypes were used to assess repertoire richness. For all TCRbeta clonotypes obtained by the gDNA method from a few donors, generation probabilities were computed with OLGA. Sourced from immuneACCESS, this table was stored by TCRdb with only in-frame sequences that have V and J called. A share of the clones is absent; for the studies checked, an unresolved V gene accounts for under half, and the remainder has no known explanation. The V and J calls and clone size are taken from that table; D and trimming were inferred from the DNA. The sample profile shows 1.6 million or so clones; 98% of them were found once. The biggest ten clones account for 0.36% of the sample.

Healthy HIV-negative adults with no recently reported acute infections or vaccinations were included as donors. Every donor was a Caucasian adult residing in Nashville, Tennessee, USA. Magnetic negative selection was used to enrich CD4+ T cells, after which naive cells were positively selected on CD45RA and the negative fraction became the memory subset. After blood collection by leukapheresis, PBMCs were isolated using Ficoll-Histopaque density gradient centrifugation and then cryopreserved in the vapor phase of liquid nitrogen. Analytical flow cytometry was used to check the purity and quantity of each magnetically sorted T cell population. Each sorted fraction had its genomic DNA isolated and then quantified by UV absorbance on a Nanodrop 2000c.

What was sequenced was naive CD4+ T cells sorted from blood. The cell subset or site label corresponds to: CD45RA+ positively selected. The rearranged chain carries TRBV18 and TRBJ2-1, and 7 junction bases match TRBD2. The receptor comes from a man in his thirties or forties in good health. Here the CDR3 is given as CASSKPGGSTDEQFF. Read as DNA, the sequence is TGTGCCAGCTCAAAGCCTGGCGGGAGTACCGATGAGCAGTTCTTC. When the CDR3 is completed using the reference TRBV18 and TRBJ2-1 genes on either side, the full variable domain is NAGVMQNPRHLVRRRGQEARLRCSPMKGHSHVYWYRQLPEEGLKFMVYLQKENIIDESGMPKERFSAEFPKEGPSILRIQQVVRGDSAAYFCASSKPGGSTDEQFFGPGTRLTVL.